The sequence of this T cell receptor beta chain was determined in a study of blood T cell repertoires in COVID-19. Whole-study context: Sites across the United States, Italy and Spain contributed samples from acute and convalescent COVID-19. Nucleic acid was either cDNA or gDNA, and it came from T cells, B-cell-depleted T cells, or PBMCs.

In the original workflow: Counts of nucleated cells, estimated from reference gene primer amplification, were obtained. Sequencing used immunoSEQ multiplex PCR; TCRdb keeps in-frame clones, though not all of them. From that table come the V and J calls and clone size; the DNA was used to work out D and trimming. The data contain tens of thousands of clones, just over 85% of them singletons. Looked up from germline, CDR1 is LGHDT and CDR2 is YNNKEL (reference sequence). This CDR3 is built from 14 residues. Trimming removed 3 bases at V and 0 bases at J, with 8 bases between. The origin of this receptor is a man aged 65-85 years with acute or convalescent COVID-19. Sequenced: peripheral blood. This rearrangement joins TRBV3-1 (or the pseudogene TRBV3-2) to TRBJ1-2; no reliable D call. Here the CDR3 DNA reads TGTGCCAGCAGCCAGATTCGGGCTAACTATGGCTACACCTTC. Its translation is CASSQIRANYGYTF.